One sample yielded the 10 T cell receptor beta chains listed below, sequenced in a study of T cells in Graves' hyperthyroidism and ophthalmopathy. What was amplified from RNA transcripts were TCR beta CDR3 regions. During a first-round RT-PCR of the TCR CDR3, the HTBI primer set was used. A single record per CDR3 protein comes from TCRdb applying MiXCR to the multiplex PCR reads. Seen here are roughly 400,000 distinct CDR3 sequences, roughly an eighth observed once, and the top ten hold 25% to 30%. Sequencing used blood. These receptors all stem from a man aged 50 to 59 with Graves' ophthalmopathy.

This clonotype was counted at least ten times. This chain links TRBV12-3 or TRBV12-4 with TRBJ1-2, with 7 bases aligning to TRBD1. With 4 bases clipped from V and 2 bases from J, the junction kept 4 bases outside the gene matches. The CDR3 is made up of 14 amino acids. CDR3 amino acids: CASSWMGQNYGYTF. The CDR3 DNA follows: TGTGCCAGCAGTTGGATGGGACAGAACTATGGCTACACCTTC.

The V call is TRBV6-1, the J call TRBJ1-2; D remains unclear. This CDR3 is built from 14 residues. Trimming took off 9 bases at V and 4 bases at J, with 18 bases between the two ends. Germline CDR1 and CDR2: MNHNS and SASEGT. CDR3 coding DNA: TGTGCCAGTCGGTCGCGATCGCCGGGCTATGGCTACACCTTC. Amino acids: CASRSRSPGYGYTF.

In this sample, this clonotype turned up a few times. V gene TRBV12-3 or TRBV12-4 combines with J gene TRBJ2-2; D gene uncertain. This CDR3 region has 15 residues. Trimming removed 3 bases from V and 0 bases from J, with 8 bases in between. The CDR3: CASSFSGPNTGELFF. For the CDR3, the DNA is TGTGCCAGCAGTTTTTCTGGCCCGAACACCGGGGAGCTGTTTTTT.

This clonotype was detected ten times or more. V is TRBV3-1 and J is TRBJ1-6; 10 positions match TRBD1. Trimming took 6 bases from V and 15 from J; bases not matched to a gene: 5. This CDR3 contains 12 residues. CDR1 is LGHDT, CDR2 YNNKEL, per germline (reference sequence). CDR3: CASSTGTGVLHF. For the CDR3, the DNA is TGTGCCAGCAGTACCGGGACAGGGGTCCTCCACTTT. Together with reference TRBV3-1 and TRBJ1-6, the CDR3 gives the full variable domain: DTAVSQTPKYLVTQMGNDKSIKCEQNLGHDTMYWYKQDSKKFLKIMFSYNNKELIINETVPNRFSPKSPDKAHLNLHINSLELGDSAVYFCASSTGTGVLHFGNGTRLTVT.

This clonotype has a count of ten or more. V is TRBV30 and J is TRBJ2-2, with D perhaps TRBD1 (5 bases). Trimming left V 7 bases short and J 6 bases short, with 15 bases between. The V gene's germline CDR1 is GTSNPN and CDR2 SVGIG (reference sequence). The CDR3 runs 13 residues. The chain's CDR3 is CASGRQGSGELFF. In nucleotides, the CDR3 is TGTGCCTCTGGACGGCAGGGTTCCGGGGAGCTGTTTTTT.

This clonotype was detected many times. The chain couples TRBV14 to TRBJ2-1; either TRBD1 or TRBD2 may fit D (5 bases each). CDR3 length equals 13 residues. The V end lost 3 bases, the J end lost 5 bases, and 8 bases lay between the germline ends. The germline gives CDR1 SGHDN, CDR2 FVKESK. The CDR3, as DNA: TGTGCCAGCAGCCAGGGACCTAACAATGAGCAGTTCTTC. This encodes CASSQGPNNEQFF.

This clonotype showed up many times. V gene TRBV12-3 or TRBV12-4 combines with J gene TRBJ2-1, with 9 bases that match TRBD1. V was pared by 7 bases and J by 1 base, with 5 bases of the junction left unmatched. CDR3 length equals 15 residues. CDR3 DNA: TGTGCCAGCACCCGGGACAGGGCATCCTACAATGAGCAGTTCTTC. It is translated as CASTRDRASYNEQFF.

A few counts support this clonotype. This chain connects TRBV6-1 to TRBJ1-2; tentatively, D is TRBD1 (5 bases). Trimming removed 5 bases at V and 5 bases at J, with 24 bases between. This CDR3 is 17 amino acids long. Per germline, CDR1 MNHNS and CDR2 SASEGT. The CDR3 nucleotides are TGTGCCAGCAGTCCACCCGGTGGGACGGCCGGGTCTTATGGCTACACCTTC. Translation gives CASSPPGGTAGSYGYTF.

This clonotype was recorded only once. The V call is TRBV29-1, the J call TRBJ2-7; tentative D call: TRBD1 (6 bases). With 6 bases removed from V and 6 bases from J, the gap between germline ends came to 18 bases. There are 13 residues in the CDR3. Germline V gene lookup returns CDR1 SQVTM and CDR2 ANQGSEA. The CDR3 DNA follows: TGCAGCGTACTCCCGGACAGTCATCGCGAGCAGTACTTC. It codes for CSVLPDSHREQYF.

Many counts were recorded for this clonotype. The V gene is TRBV6-5, the J gene TRBJ1-1, with D perhaps matching TRBD1 (6 bases). The germline V and J ends were trimmed by 2 bases and 4 bases, with 11 bases remaining between them. This CDR3 has 14 residues. Germline V gene lookup returns CDR1 MNHEY and CDR2 SVGAGI. The CDR3 DNA reads TGTGCCAGCAGTTACGGGGGCGGAATCACTGAAGCTTTCTTT. Protein: CASSYGGGITEAFF.